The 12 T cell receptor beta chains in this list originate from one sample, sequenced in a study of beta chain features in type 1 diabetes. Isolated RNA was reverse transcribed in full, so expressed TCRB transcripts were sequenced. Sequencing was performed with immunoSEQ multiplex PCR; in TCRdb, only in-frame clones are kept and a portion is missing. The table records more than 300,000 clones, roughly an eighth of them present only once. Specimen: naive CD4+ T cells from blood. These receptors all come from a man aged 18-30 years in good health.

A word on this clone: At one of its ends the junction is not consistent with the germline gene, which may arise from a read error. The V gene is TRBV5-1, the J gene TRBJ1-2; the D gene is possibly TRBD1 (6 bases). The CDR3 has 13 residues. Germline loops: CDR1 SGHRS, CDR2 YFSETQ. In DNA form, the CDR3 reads TGTGCCAGCAGCCGCGGACAGAACTATGGCTACACCTTC. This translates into CASSRGQNYGYTF.

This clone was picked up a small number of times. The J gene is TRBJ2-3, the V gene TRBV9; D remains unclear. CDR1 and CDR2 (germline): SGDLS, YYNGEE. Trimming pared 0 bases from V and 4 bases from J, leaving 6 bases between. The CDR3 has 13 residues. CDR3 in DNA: TGTGCCAGCAGCGTAGCTCGGGCAGATACGCAGTATTTT. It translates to CASSVARADTQYF.

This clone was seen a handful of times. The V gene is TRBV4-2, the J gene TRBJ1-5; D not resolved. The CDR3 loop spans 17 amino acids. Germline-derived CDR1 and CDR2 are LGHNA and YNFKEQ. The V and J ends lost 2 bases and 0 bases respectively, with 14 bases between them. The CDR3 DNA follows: TGTGCCAGCAGCCAATTGGCAGGTAGATATAGCAATCAGCCCCAGCATTTT. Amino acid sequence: CASSQLAGRYSNQPQHF.

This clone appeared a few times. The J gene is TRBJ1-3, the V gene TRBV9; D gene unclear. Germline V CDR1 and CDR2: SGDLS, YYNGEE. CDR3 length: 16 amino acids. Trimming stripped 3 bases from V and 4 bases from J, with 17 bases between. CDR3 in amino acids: CASSAGSGWPGNTIYF. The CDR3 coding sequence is TGTGCCAGCAGCGCGGGGAGTGGATGGCCAGGAAACACCATATATTTT.

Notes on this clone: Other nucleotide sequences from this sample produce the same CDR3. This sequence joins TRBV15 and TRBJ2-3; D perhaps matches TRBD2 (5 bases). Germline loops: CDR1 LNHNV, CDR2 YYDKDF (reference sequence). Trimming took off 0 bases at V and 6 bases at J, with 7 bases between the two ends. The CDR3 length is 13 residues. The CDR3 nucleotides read TGTGCCACCAGCAGAGATCCGGGGGATACGCAGTATTTT. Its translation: CATSRDPGDTQYF.

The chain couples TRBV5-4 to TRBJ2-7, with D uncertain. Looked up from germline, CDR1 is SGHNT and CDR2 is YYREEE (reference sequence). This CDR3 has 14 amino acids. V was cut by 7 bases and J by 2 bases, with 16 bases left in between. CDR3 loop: CASSRGTTTYEQYF. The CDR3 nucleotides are TGTGCCAGCTCCAGAGGAACGACGACCTACGAGCAGTACTTC.

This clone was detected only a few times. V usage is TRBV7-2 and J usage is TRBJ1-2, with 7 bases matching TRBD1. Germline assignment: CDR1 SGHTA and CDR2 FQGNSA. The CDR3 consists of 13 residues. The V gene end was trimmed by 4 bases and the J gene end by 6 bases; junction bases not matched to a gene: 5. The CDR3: CASSYRQGHGYTF. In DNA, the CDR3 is TGTGCCAGCAGCTACCGACAGGGCCATGGCTACACCTTC.

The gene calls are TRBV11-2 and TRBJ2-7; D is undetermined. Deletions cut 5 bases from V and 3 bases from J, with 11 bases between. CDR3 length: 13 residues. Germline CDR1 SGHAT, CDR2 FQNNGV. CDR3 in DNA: TGTGCCAGCAGCACCTCGGGTGGCTACGAGCAGTACTTC. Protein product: CASSTSGGYEQYF. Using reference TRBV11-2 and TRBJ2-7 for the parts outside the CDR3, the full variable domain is EAGVAQSPRYKIIEKRQSVAFWCNPISGHATLYWYQQILGQGPKLLIQFQNNGVVDDSQLPKDRFSAERLKGVDSTLKIQPAKLEDSAVYLCASSTSGGYEQYFGPGTRLTVT.

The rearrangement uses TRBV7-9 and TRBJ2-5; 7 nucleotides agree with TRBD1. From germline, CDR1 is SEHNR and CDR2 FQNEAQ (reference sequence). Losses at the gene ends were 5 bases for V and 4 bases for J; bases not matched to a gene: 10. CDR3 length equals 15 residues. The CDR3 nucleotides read TGTGCCAGCAGCAACCGCGACAGGGTCGGAGAGACCCAGTACTTC. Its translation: CASSNRDRVGETQYF. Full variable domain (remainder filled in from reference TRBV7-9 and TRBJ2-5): DTGVSQNPRHKITKRGQNVTFRCDPISEHNRLYWYRQTLGQGPEFLTYFQNEAQLEKSRLLSDRFSAERPKGSFSTLEIQRTEQGDSAMYLCASSNRDRVGETQYFGPGTRLLVL.

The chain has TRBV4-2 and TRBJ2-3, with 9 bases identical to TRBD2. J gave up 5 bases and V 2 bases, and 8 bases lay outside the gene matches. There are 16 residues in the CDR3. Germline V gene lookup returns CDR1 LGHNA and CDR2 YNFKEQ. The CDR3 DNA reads TGTGCCAGCAGCCAAACCAGCGGGGGGCCTGGAGATACGCAGTATTTT. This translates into CASSQTSGGPGDTQYF.

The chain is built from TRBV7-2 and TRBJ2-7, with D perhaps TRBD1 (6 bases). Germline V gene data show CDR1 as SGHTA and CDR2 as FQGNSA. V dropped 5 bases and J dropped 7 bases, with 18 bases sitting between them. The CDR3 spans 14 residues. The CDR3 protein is CASSPMGFRGEQYF. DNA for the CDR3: TGTGCCAGCAGCCCCATGGGCTTTAGGGGGGAGCAGTACTTC. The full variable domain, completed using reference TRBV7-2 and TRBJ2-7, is GAGVSQSPSNKVTEKGKDVELRCDPISGHTALYWYRQSLGQGLEFLIYFQGNSAPDKSGLPSDRFSAERTGGSVSTLTIQRTQQEDSAVYLCASSPMGFRGEQYFGPGTRLTVT.

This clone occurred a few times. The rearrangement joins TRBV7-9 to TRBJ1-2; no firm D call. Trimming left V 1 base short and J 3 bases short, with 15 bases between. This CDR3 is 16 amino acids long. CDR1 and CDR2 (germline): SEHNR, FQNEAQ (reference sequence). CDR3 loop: CASSLGDAVWDYGYTF. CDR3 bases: TGTGCCAGCAGCTTAGGTGACGCGGTTTGGGACTATGGCTACACCTTC.